This T cell receptor (beta chain) was captured in a study of blood T cell repertoires in COVID-19. Turning to the study itself: Samples came from the United States, Italy and Spain, spanning acute and convalescent COVID-19. Nucleic acid was either cDNA or gDNA, and it came from T cells, B-cell-depleted T cells, or PBMCs.

Original processing methods: Amplification of reference gene primers provided the estimated nucleated cell counts. The protocol was immunoSEQ multiplex PCR, while the TCRdb copy is restricted to in-frame clones and leaves out a portion. V and J calls and clone size are given by that table; D and trimming were obtained from the DNA. The repertoire includes some 73,000 clones, about nine tenths of them detected once, and less than 15% sits in the top ten. The length of the CDR3 is 13 residues. Germline CDR1 reads WSHSY; CDR2 reads SAAADI. V was clipped by 10 bases and J by 4 bases; unmatched bases: 4. The clonotype was recovered from a woman in her sixties or seventies with acute or convalescent COVID-19. The rearrangement uses TRBV10-2 and TRBJ2-3; 11 nucleotides line up with TRBD2. The source material was peripheral blood. The CDR3 nucleotides are TGCGCCATTAGCGGGGGGGCCCCAGATACGCAGTATTTT. Translation gives CAISGGAPDTQYF.